Sequencing of this TCR beta chain was carried out in a study of cytomegalovirus exposure and HLA in healthy donors. This clone occurred once. The V segment lost 3 bases and the J segment 2 bases; nucleotides outside the gene matches: 10. CDR3 length: 18 residues. From germline, CDR1 is MGHRA and CDR2 YSYEKL. Assay: immunoSEQ multiplex PCR; the TCRdb copy retains only in-frame clones and omits some. The sample includes fewer than 250,000 clones, around four fifths of them seen just once. This chain links TRBV4-1 with TRBJ2-1; 10 bases are shared with TRBD2. The sample was PBMCs. The receptor's source is a woman aged 25 to 39 in good health and CMV-seropositive. CDR3 bases: TGCGCCAGCAGCCATGCAAAGGTAGCGGGAGGCCCCTACAATGAGCAGTTCTTC. Translation gives CASSHAKVAGGPYNEQFF.